This T cell receptor beta chain is from a study of shared clonotypes between healthy human individuals. Whole-study findings and limits: Across subsets, estimated richness was generally greater for naive than for memory populations. Incompleteness in sorted-subset sequencing, despite large depth, was shown by rarefaction.

Assay: immunoSEQ multiplex PCR; the TCRdb copy retains only in-frame clones and omits some. The data show 900,000 to 1,200,000 clones, with 75% to 85% seen just once and around 0.61% held by the top ten. The germline gives CDR1 SGHTS, CDR2 YDEGEE. Trimming removed 0 bases at V and 5 bases at J, with 21 bases between. This CDR3 is built from 18 residues. This clone appeared a single time. Antigen unknown. The chain recombines TRBV5-8 with TRBJ2-1, with a possible D match to TRBD2 (5 bases). The sequence came from a man aged 18 to 29 in good health. Some clones in this sample may be carry-over from other donors' samples. The material sequenced was memory CD4+ T cells from PBMCs. Described subset: CD45RA-negative fraction. The chain's CDR3 is CASSLGRLKVAGDNEQFF. CDR3 DNA sequence: TGTGCCAGCAGCTTGGGGAGGTTGAAGGTGGCAGGCGACAATGAGCAGTTCTTC.